A single TCR beta chain is shown here with its context. Antigen unknown. The data were obtained in a study of cytomegalovirus exposure and HLA in healthy donors. Study overall: From donors who were HLA-typed, an early data release held about 85 million unique TCRs.

After removal of 5 bases from V and 4 bases from J, the junction contained 19 bases not matched to a gene. The germline V gene has CDR1 MNHEY and CDR2 SMNVEV (reference sequence). The CDR3 is 18 amino acids. Study observations and caveats: A later analysis by the authors found several of the most significant clusters apparently linked to common viral pathogens. Most TCRs appeared rarely, but some public TCRs recurred in many donors. For cytomegalovirus status, the classifier reportedly gave diagnoses with high specificity and sensitivity.

The PCR was carried out with 60 Vbeta primers and 13 Jbeta primers. Produced via immunoSEQ multiplex PCR; TCRdb's table is partial and in-frame only. The table lists more than 150,000 clones, about 82% of them singletons, with around 1.5% in the top ten. This sequence originates from a man between 18 and 35 years old in good health and CMV-seronegative. The sequencing input was PBMCs. The chain joins TRBV27 to TRBJ2-7; 8 bases are shared with TRBD1. CDR3 amino acids: CASSGLRDRGSLKYEQYF. The DNA for the CDR3 is TGTGCCAGCAGTGGCCTGCGCGACAGGGGTTCTTTAAAGTACGAGCAGTACTTC.